The next 13 T cell receptor beta chains were all read from a single sample in a study of CD4 T cells in relation to SARS-CoV-2 and coronaviruses. For these TCRs, the target antigens are not known. CD4+ T cells from unexposed donors were obtained before the COVID-19 pandemic (2011-2018). Isolation of CD4+ T cells took place after about 10 days in culture. Sequencing was performed with immunoSEQ multiplex PCR; in TCRdb, only in-frame clones are kept and a portion is missing. The sample lists some 19,000 clones, 77% seen once, with around 25% in the top ten. The sample comprised CD4+ T cells from PBMCs, cultured in vitro. Receptor source: a human donor in good health.

The J gene is TRBJ1-2, the V gene TRBV5-1; TRBD1 might be the D (5 bases). The CDR3 is 15 amino acids. V lost 4 bases to trimming and J lost 5 bases, with 18 bases between them. CDR1 SGHRS and CDR2 YFSETQ come from the germline V gene. Written as DNA, the CDR3 is TGCGCCAGCAGCCCGTCGGGGCAGTCAGAGTATGGCTACACCTTC. Translating it yields CASSPSGQSEYGYTF.

The chain employs TRBV6-5 and TRBJ1-2, with unresolved D. V was shortened by 3 bases and J by 4 bases, with 9 bases between the two germline ends. CDR3 length: 13 residues. Germline CDR1 is MNHEY and CDR2 is SVGAGI. CDR3 loop: CASSYRAFYGYTF. The CDR3 bases are TGTGCCAGCAGTTATCGGGCGTTCTATGGCTACACCTTC.

This chain joins TRBV6-5 and TRBJ2-5; D possibly corresponds to TRBD2 (7 bases). Trimming removed 6 bases from V and 5 bases from J, with 13 bases in between. CDR3 length: 13 residues. Per germline, CDR1 MNHEY and CDR2 SVGAGI. The CDR3 is CASSHREGETQYF. In DNA, the CDR3 is TGTGCCAGCAGCCACAGGGAGGGGGAGACCCAGTACTTC.

The chain uses TRBV19 and TRBJ2-7, with D hard to call. V lost 6 bases and J 3 bases, leaving 6 bases between the germline ends. Germline CDR1 LNHDA, CDR2 SQIVND (reference sequence). This CDR3 spans 11 amino acids. The CDR3 here is CASRGFYEQYF. CDR3 nucleotides: TGTGCCAGTAGGGGGTTCTACGAGCAGTACTTC.

The chain has TRBV18 and TRBJ2-7; D possibly corresponds to TRBD2 (6 bases). Trimming shortened V by 6 bases and J by 2 bases, and 14 bases separated the two germline ends. This CDR3 has 14 residues. Germline CDR1 is KGHSH and CDR2 is LQKENI. CDR3 nucleotide sequence: TGTGCCAGCTCCGGACGGGACTCGGCCTACGAGCAGTACTTC. Translating it yields CASSGRDSAYEQYF.

The chain has TRBV6-5 and TRBJ2-7; 7 bases match TRBD2. The CDR3 spans 15 residues. Germline CDR1 MNHEY, CDR2 SVGAGI. J was trimmed by 0 bases and V by 0 bases; bases with no gene match: 2. The DNA of the CDR3 is TGTGCCAGCAGTTACTCTCGCGGGGGCTCCTACGAGCAGTACTTC. As protein: CASSYSRGGSYEQYF.

This clone occurred a few times. This sequence joins TRBV14 and TRBJ1-5; D possibly corresponds to TRBD1 (5 bases). Germline V gene lookup returns CDR1 SGHDN and CDR2 FVKESK. The CDR3 has 13 amino acids. Trimming cost V 3 bases and J 4 bases, with 7 bases left between them. CDR3 sequence reads: CASSQTENQPQHF. The CDR3, as DNA: TGTGCCAGCAGCCAGACAGAAAATCAGCCCCAGCATTTT. Full variable domain (missing parts from reference TRBV14 and TRBJ1-5): EAGVTQFPSHSVIEKGQTVTLRCDPISGHDNLYWYRRVMGKEIKFLLHFVKESKQDESGMPNNRFLAERTGGTYSTLKVQPAELEDSGVYFCASSQTENQPQHFGDGTRLSIL.

The V and J genes are TRBV30 and TRBJ2-3; a possible D gene is TRBD1 (5 bases). The CDR3 is 12 amino acids. The V end was cut by 0 bases, the J end by 12 bases, with 13 bases between. The germline CDR1 and CDR2 sequences are GTSNPN and SVGIG (reference sequence). CDR3: CAWSVGPPNQYF. CDR3 DNA sequence: TGTGCCTGGAGTGTGGGGCCGCCCAACCAGTATTTT.

This chain connects TRBV9 to TRBJ1-2, with D maybe TRBD1 (5 bases). V dropped 6 bases and J dropped 3 bases, with 15 bases sitting between them. This CDR3 is 14 amino acids long. In germline, CDR1 is SGDLS, CDR2 YYNGEE. CDR3 coding DNA: TGTGCCAGCACCACGGGTGGGGCAGACTATGGCTACACCTTC. Residues: CASTTGGADYGYTF.

The J gene is TRBJ2-1, the V gene TRBV7-2; 9 bases map to TRBD2. V was pared by 3 bases and J by 9 bases, with 9 bases of the junction left unmatched. In germline, CDR1 is SGHTA, CDR2 FQGNSA. This CDR3 spans 15 amino acids. The CDR3 nucleotides read TGTGCCAGCAGCTTGGTAGCGGGAGAAACCACTGAGCAGTTCTTC. It translates to CASSLVAGETTEQFF.

This clone was detected once. This sequence joins TRBV14 and TRBJ2-7, with 12 nucleotides matching TRBD2. This CDR3 has 14 residues. Germline V gene data show CDR1 as SGHDN and CDR2 as FVKESK. V dropped 5 bases and J dropped 6; count of bases not matched to a gene: 5. This chain's CDR3 is CASSFLAGGSEQYF. The CDR3 DNA is TGTGCCAGCAGCTTCCTAGCGGGAGGGAGCGAGCAGTACTTC.

CDR3 residues: CASSVGGLAGINEQFF. The CDR3 DNA follows: TGTGCCAGCAGCGTAGGTGGACTAGCGGGCATAAATGAGCAGTTCTTC. The V call is TRBV9, the J call TRBJ2-1; TRBD2 aligns across 11 bases. The V segment lost 0 bases and the J segment 7 bases; nucleotides outside the gene matches: 6. Per germline, CDR1 SGDLS and CDR2 YYNGEE. This CDR3 has 16 amino acids.

By its share, this clone is medium-sized. The chain uses TRBV3-1 (or the pseudogene TRBV3-2) and TRBJ1-5; the D is unclear. The CDR3 has 15 residues. Germline V gene data show CDR1 as LGHDT and CDR2 as YNNKEL (reference sequence). V gave up 5 bases and J gave up 4 bases, with 15 bases separating them. The CDR3 spells CASSNGLGLNQPQHF. CDR3 bases: TGTGCCAGCAGCAATGGGTTGGGTCTTAATCAGCCCCAGCATTTT.